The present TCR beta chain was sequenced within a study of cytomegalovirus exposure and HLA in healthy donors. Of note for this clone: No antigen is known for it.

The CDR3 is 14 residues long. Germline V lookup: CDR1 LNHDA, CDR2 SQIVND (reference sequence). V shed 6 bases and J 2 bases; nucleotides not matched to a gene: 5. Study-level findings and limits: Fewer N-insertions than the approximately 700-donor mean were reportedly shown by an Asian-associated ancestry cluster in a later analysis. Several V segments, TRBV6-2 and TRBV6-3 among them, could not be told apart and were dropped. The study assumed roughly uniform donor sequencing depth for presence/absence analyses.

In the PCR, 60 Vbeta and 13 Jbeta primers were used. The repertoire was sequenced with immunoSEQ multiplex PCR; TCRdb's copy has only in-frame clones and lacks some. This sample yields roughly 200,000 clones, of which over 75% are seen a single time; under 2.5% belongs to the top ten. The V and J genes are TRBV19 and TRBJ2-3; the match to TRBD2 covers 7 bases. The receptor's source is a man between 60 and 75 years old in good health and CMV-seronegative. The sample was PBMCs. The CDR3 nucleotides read TGTGCCAGTAGGCAAGCGGGGAACACAGATACGCAGTATTTT. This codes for CASRQAGNTDTQYF.